Each of the 11 T cell receptor beta chains below was sequenced from the same sample in a study of beta chain features in type 1 diabetes. Of the isolated RNA, all was reverse transcribed, and so the sequenced material was expressed TCRB transcripts. The protocol was immunoSEQ multiplex PCR, while the TCRdb copy is restricted to in-frame clones and leaves out a portion. The sample records hundreds of thousands of clones, under 13% being singletons. Findings and caveats of the study: When Type 1 diabetes patients were examined, their TCRB CDR3s proved moderately but significantly shorter in all four CD4+ subsets.

Antigen specificity for these receptors is unknown. Sequencing was performed on naive CD4+ T cells from blood. These receptors all stem from a man younger than 45 with type 1 diabetes.

Concerning this clone itself: Other DNA sequences of this sample code for an identical CDR3. The V gene is TRBV7-9, the J gene TRBJ2-7; 7 bases map to TRBD1. The germline gives CDR1 SEHNR, CDR2 FQNEAQ (reference sequence). CDR3 length equals 12 residues. V was pared by 5 bases and J by 5 bases, with 3 bases of the junction left unmatched. CDR3 loop: CASSLTGDEQYF. The DNA of the CDR3 is TGTGCCAGCAGCCTTACAGGGGACGAGCAGTACTTC. The full variable domain, completed using reference TRBV7-9 and TRBJ2-7, is DTGVSQNPRHKITKRGQNVTFRCDPISEHNRLYWYRQTLGQGPEFLTYFQNEAQLEKSRLLSDRFSAERPKGSFSTLEIQRTEQGDSAMYLCASSLTGDEQYFGPGTRLTVT.

The chain combines TRBV6-1 with TRBJ2-5, with a tentative D call TRBD1 (6 bases). Germline-derived CDR1 and CDR2 are MNHNS and SASEGT. The V end lost 6 bases, the J end lost 2 bases, and 13 bases lay between the germline ends. The CDR3 loop spans 14 amino acids. CDR3: CASSGRTAQETQYF. CDR3 nucleotide sequence: TGTGCCAGCAGCGGCCGGACAGCTCAAGAGACCCAGTACTTC.

V gene TRBV20-1 combines with J gene TRBJ1-1; D not resolved. The CDR3 sequence is 8 residues long. Germline lookup yields CDR1 DFQATT and CDR2 SNEGSKA (reference sequence). V was pared by 6 bases and J by 13 bases, with 9 bases between. The CDR3 bases are TGCAGTGCCACCCAGGTTTTCTTT. Its protein is CSATQVFF.

This clone showed up just a few times. The chain carries TRBV5-6 and TRBJ2-1; 9 positions agree with TRBD2. Germline CDR1 is SGHDT and CDR2 is YYEEEE. CDR3 length: 15 amino acids. V was pared by 6 bases and J by 1 base, with 5 bases of the junction left unmatched. CDR3 sequence: CASNKAGGSYNEQFF. The CDR3 DNA is TGTGCCAGCAACAAAGCGGGGGGATCCTACAATGAGCAGTTCTTC.

This clone was detected only a few times. This sequence joins TRBV9 and TRBJ1-5; D gene ambiguous. Per the germline V gene, CDR1 is SGDLS and CDR2 is YYNGEE. CDR3 length: 14 amino acids. V gave up 1 base and J gave up 7 bases, with 12 bases separating them. CDR3 in DNA: TGTGCCAGCAGCGTATCCCCCACGCTACAGCCCCAGCATTTT. It specifies CASSVSPTLQPQHF.

This clone has a count of ten or more. The chain employs TRBV30 and TRBJ2-4; D not resolved. In germline, CDR1 is GTSNPN, CDR2 SVGIG (reference sequence). The V gene lost 1 base and the J gene lost 5 bases, with 9 bases spanning the gap. This CDR3 region has 13 residues. For the CDR3, the DNA is TGTGCCTGGAGTGGTCGCCCGGAAAACATTCAGTACTTC. Amino acid sequence: CAWSGRPENIQYF.

This clone was found a few times. This chain links TRBV21-1 with TRBJ1-2; the D segment call TRBD1 is taken from the table without a DNA check. TRBV21-1 is a documented pseudogene. CDR3 length equals 13 residues. The chain's CDR3 is CASSRRQGLGYTF. DNA for the CDR3: TGTGCCAGCAGCCGACGACAGGGATTGGGCTACACCTTC.

This chain joins TRBV7-8 and TRBJ2-5, with D tentatively TRBD2 (5 bases). V lost 5 bases to trimming and J lost 7 bases, with 17 bases between them. Per the germline V gene, CDR1 is SGHVS and CDR2 is FQNEAQ. The CDR3 covers 14 residues. CDR3 sequence reads: CASSPGPSWATQYF. Written as DNA, the CDR3 is TGTGCCAGCAGCCCGGGCCCTAGCTGGGCGACCCAGTACTTC.

This clone was seen only a few times. This chain uses TRBV5-4 with TRBJ1-2; unclear D gene. Per the germline V gene, CDR1 is SGHNT and CDR2 is YYREEE (reference sequence). CDR3 length equals 13 residues. V lost 5 bases and J lost 8, with 16 bases in between. The CDR3 nucleotides read TGTGCCAGCAGAGCCCGCCCGGGGAGCGGCTACACCTTC. Protein: CASRARPGSGYTF.

This clone showed up just a few times. This chain connects TRBV9 to TRBJ1-1; TRBD1 matches 9 bases. Trimming at V came to 4 bases and at J to 9 bases, leaving 13 bases not matched to a gene. This CDR3 has 15 amino acids. Germline V gene sequence: CDR1 SGDLS, CDR2 YYNGEE. CDR3 nucleotide sequence: TGTGCCAGCAGCACCGGGACAGGGCGAGTTGGGCAAGCTTTCTTT. This translates into CASSTGTGRVGQAFF.

This clone has only a few counts. The rearrangement joins TRBV9 to TRBJ2-2, with TRBD1 identical over 8 bases. J was trimmed by 4 bases and V by 2 bases; bases with no gene match: 4. This CDR3 is built from 15 residues. In germline, CDR1 is SGDLS, CDR2 YYNGEE. The CDR3 loop reads CASSVRGLGTGELFF. The CDR3 nucleotides are TGTGCCAGCAGCGTCAGGGGGCTCGGCACCGGGGAGCTGTTTTTT.